The rows below give T cell receptor beta chains drawn from one sample of a study of blood T cells in healthy people across ages. TCRdb called the 5' RACE reads again in MiXCR, with one record for every CDR3 protein. The sample carries hundreds of thousands of distinct CDR3 sequences, about 52% recorded once. Sequenced material: blood. All receptors come from a man aged 60 to 69 in good health. The CDR3 runs from the conserved cysteine through the conserved F or W.

NA	TRBV6-5	CASSYSSLLPSGSGTYEQYF
TRBJ1-2	TRBV5-1	CASSRDRGLGYTF
TRBJ1-1	TRBV29-1	CSVSPGQGMNTEAFF
TRBJ1-6	TRBV5-1	CASSLARRGADSPLHF
TRBJ2-3	TRBV5-1	CASSLAQASADTQYF
TRBJ2-1	TRBV20-1	CSASRPNEQFF
TRBJ2-3	TRBV5-1	CASSHGLASSTDTQYF
TRBJ2-5	TRBV19	CASSRGREETQYF
TRBJ1-2	TRBV2	CASMMTGGFYGYTF
TRBJ1-2	TRBV12-3/TRBV12-4	CASSSTGSGYTF
TRBJ2-7	TRBV27	CASSSYRGPEQYF
TRBJ2-7	TRBV4-2	CASSPKGADSYEQYF
TRBJ2-3	TRBV7-3	CASSAGQSNTQYF
TRBJ2-7	TRBV6-6	CASSYGVSEQYF
TRBJ1-2	TRBV29-1	CSVEEGSSGYTF
TRBJ1-6	TRBV4-1	CASSQDLSGQTYNSPLHF
TRBJ2-7	TRBV29-1	CSAGTSLEQYF
TRBJ1-2	TRBV12-3/TRBV12-4	CASSLRQHYTF
TRBJ2-2	TRBV10-1	CASSGVRTGELFF